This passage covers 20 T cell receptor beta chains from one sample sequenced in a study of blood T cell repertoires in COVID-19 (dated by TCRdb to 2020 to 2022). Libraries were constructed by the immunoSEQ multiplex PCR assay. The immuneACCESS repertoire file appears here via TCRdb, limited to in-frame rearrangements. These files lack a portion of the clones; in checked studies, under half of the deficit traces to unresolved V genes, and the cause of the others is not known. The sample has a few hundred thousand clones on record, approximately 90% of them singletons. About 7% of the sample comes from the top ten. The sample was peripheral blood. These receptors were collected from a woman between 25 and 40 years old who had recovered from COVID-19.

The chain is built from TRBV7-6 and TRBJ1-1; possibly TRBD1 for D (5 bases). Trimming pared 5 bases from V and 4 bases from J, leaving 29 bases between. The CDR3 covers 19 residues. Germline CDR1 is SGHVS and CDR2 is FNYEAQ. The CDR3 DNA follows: TGTGCCAGCAGCCCCCTGAGAGGAGAAGAATCTGGGGCGCGCACTGAAGCTTTCTTT. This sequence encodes CASSPLRGEESGARTEAFF.

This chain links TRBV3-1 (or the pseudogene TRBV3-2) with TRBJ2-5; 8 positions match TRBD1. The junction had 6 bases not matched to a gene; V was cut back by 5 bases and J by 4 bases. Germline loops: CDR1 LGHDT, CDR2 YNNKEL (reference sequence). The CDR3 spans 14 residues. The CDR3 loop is CASSRQGTGETQYF. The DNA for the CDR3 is TGTGCCAGCAGCAGACAGGGGACGGGAGAGACCCAGTACTTC.

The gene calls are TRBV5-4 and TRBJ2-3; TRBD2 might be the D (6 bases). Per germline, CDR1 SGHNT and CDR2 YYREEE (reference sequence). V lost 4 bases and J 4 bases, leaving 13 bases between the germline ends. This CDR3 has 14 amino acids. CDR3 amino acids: CASSLIGEADTQYF. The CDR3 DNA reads TGTGCCAGCAGCCTAATAGGGGAGGCAGATACGCAGTATTTT.

CDR3 residues: CASNRQGGETQYF. The CDR3 DNA reads TGTGCCAGCAACCGACAGGGGGGAGAGACCCAGTACTTC. V usage is TRBV27 and J usage is TRBJ2-5; 9 bases fit TRBD1. The germline CDR1 and CDR2 sequences are MNHEY and SMNVEV (reference sequence). The CDR3 spans 13 residues. Trimming removed 7 bases from V and 4 bases from J; junction bases left unmatched: 4.

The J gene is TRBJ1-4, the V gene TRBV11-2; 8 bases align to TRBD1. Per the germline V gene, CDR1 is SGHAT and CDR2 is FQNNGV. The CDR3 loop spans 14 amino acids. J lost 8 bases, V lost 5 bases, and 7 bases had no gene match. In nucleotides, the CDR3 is TGTGCCAGCAGCCCGGACAGGGTAATCGAAAAACTGTTTTTT. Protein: CASSPDRVIEKLFF. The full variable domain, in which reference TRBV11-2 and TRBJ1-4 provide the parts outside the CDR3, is EAGVAQSPRYKIIEKRQSVAFWCNPISGHATLYWYQQILGQGPKLLIQFQNNGVVDDSQLPKDRFSAERLKGVDSTLKIQPAKLEDSAVYLCASSPDRVIEKLFFGSGTQLSVL.

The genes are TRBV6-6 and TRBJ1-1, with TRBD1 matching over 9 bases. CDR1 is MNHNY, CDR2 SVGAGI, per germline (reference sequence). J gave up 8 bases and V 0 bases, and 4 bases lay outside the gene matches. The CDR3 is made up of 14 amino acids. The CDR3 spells CASSYSSGTGEAFF. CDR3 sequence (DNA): TGTGCCAGCAGTTACTCGAGCGGGACAGGGGAAGCTTTCTTT.

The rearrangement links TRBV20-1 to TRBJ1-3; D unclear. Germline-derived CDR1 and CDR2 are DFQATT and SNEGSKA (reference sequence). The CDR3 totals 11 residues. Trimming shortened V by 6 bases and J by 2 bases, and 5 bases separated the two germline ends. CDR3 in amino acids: CSALPGNTIYF. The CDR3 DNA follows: TGCAGTGCCCTCCCTGGAAACACCATATATTTT.

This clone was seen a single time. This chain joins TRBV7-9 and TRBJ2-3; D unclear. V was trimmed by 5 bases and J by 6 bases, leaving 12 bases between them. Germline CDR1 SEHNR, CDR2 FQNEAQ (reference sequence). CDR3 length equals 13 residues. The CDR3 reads CASSPPSVDTQYF. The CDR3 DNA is TGTGCCAGCAGCCCGCCGAGCGTCGATACGCAGTATTTT.

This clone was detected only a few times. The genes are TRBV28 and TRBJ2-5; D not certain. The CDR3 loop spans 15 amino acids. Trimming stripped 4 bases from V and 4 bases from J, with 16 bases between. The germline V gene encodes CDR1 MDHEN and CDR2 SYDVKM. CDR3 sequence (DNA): TGTGCCAGCAGTTCGGCCCTAGAGGCCCGAGAGACCCAGTACTTC. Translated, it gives CASSSALEARETQYF.

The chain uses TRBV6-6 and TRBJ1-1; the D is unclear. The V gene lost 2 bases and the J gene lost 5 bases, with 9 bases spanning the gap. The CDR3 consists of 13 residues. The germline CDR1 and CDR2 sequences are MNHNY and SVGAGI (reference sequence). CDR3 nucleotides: TGTGCCAGCAGTTACGGAGCTGAGACTGAAGCTTTCTTT. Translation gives CASSYGAETEAFF.

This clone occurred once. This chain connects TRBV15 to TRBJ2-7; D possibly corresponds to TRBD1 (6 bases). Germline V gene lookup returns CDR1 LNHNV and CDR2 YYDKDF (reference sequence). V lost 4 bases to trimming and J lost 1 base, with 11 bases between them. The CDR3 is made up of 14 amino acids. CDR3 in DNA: TGTGCCACCAGCAAGGGACACCGATCCTACGAGCAGTACTTC. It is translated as CATSKGHRSYEQYF.

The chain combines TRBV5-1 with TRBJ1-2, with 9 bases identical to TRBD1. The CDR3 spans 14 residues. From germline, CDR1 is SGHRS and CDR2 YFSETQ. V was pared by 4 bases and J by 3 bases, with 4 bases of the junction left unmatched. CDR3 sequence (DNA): TGCGCCAGCAGCACGACAGGGGGGGACTATGGCTACACCTTC. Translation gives CASSTTGGDYGYTF.

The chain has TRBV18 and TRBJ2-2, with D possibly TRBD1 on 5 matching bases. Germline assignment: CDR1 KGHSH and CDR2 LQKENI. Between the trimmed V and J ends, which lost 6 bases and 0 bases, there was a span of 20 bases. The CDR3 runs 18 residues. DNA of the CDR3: TGTGCCAGCTCCCCCCCCGCAGGGTCGCTACCGAACACCGGGGAGCTGTTTTTT. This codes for CASSPPAGSLPNTGELFF.

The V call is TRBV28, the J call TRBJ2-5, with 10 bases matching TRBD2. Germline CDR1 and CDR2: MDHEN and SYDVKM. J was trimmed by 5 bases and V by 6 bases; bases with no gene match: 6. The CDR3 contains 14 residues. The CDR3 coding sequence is TGTGCCAGCAGGTTAGCGGGGGGATATGAGACCCAGTACTTC. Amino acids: CASRLAGGYETQYF.

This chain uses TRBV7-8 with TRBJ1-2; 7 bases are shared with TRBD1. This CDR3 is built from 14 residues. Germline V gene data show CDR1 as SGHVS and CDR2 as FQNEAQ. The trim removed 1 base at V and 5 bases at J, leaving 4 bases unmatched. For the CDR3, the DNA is TGTGCCAGCAGCTTAGTGTCACAGGGGTATGGCTACACCTTC. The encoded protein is CASSLVSQGYGYTF.

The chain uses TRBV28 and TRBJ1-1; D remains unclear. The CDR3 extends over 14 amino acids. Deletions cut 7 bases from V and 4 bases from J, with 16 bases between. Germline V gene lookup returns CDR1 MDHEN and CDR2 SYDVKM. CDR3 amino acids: CASTLRGRGTEAFF. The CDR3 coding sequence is TGTGCCAGCACCCTGCGGGGTCGGGGCACTGAAGCTTTCTTT.

The CDR3 DNA is TGTGCCAGTAGTATCCTTCCTCTCCAAGAGACCCAGTACTTC. Its protein is CASSILPLQETQYF. The chain combines TRBV19 with TRBJ2-5, with D unclear. Trimming pared 3 bases from V and 1 base from J, leaving 9 bases between. Germline CDR1 LNHDA, CDR2 SQIVND (reference sequence). The CDR3 sequence is 14 residues long.

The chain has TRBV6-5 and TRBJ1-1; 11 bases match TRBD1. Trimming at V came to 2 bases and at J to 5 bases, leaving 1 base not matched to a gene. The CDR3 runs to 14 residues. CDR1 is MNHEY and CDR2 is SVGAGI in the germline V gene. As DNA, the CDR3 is TGTGCCAGCAGTTACGGGACAGGGGGTACTGAAGCTTTCTTT. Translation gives CASSYGTGGTEAFF.

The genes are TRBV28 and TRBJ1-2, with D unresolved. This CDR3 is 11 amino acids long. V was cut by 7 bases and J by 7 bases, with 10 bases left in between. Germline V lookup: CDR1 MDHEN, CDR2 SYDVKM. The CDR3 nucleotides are TGTGCCAGCACAGTGGGCTTTGGCTACACCTTC. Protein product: CASTVGFGYTF.

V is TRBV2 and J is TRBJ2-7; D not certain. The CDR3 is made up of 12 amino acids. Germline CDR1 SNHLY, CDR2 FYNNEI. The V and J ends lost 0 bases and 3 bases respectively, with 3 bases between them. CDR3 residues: CASSEAYYEQYF. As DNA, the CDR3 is TGTGCCAGCAGTGAAGCGTACTACGAGCAGTACTTC.